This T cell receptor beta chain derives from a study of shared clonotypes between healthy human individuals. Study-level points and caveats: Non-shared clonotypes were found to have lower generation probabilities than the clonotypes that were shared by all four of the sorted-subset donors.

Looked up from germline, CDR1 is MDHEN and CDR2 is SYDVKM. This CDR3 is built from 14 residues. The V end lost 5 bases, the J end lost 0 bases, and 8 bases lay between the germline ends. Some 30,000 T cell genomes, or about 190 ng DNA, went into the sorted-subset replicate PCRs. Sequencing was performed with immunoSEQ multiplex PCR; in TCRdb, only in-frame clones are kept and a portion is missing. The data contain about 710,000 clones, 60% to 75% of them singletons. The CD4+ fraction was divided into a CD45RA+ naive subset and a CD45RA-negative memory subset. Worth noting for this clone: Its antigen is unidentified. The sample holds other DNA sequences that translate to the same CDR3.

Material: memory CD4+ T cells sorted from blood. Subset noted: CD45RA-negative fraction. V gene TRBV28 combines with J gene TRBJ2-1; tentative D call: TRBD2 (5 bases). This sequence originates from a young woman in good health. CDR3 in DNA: TGTGCCAGCAGTCCTGGGAGCTCCTACAATGAGCAGTTCTTC. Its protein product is CASSPGSSYNEQFF.